This passage covers 25 T cell receptor beta chains from one sample sequenced in a study of response to subunit inactivated influenza vaccine (dated by TCRdb to the late 2010s). Library generation was performed with RT-PCR. For sequencing, an Illumina HiSeq 2500 was employed. TCRdb itself trimmed the public reads at Q25 with fastp, ran MiXCR and retained productive beta chains. CDR3 protein sequences are deduplicated, and each keeps its most common genes and DNA. The sample yields around 300,000 distinct CDR3 sequences; roughly 22% were counted once. About 9.4% of the sample goes to the ten largest clones. Sequencing was performed on PBMCs from blood, taken approximately 20 months after vaccination. The source of these receptors is a man between 50 and 75 years old who received an inactivated influenza vaccine. Donor details come from another sample of the same person, matched by shared clones.

This clonotype was detected many times. The chain links TRBV6-2 or TRBV6-3 to TRBJ1-5, with D tentatively TRBD1 (5 bases). Germline V gene sequence: CDR1 MNHEY, CDR2 SVGEGT. The CDR3 consists of 17 residues. V gave up 4 bases and J gave up 4 bases, with 20 bases separating them. The CDR3 DNA reads TGTGCCAGCAGTTCCGTCCCCGGGACGGAATTTAATCAGCCCCAGCATTTT. Encoded protein: CASSSVPGTEFNQPQHF.

The table lists this clonotype with a few counts. This chain links TRBV10-1 with TRBJ1-5, with D uncertain. The CDR3 spans 13 residues. From germline, CDR1 is WNHNN and CDR2 SYGVQD (reference sequence). V lost 4 bases, J lost 4 bases, and 8 bases lay in between. In DNA form, the CDR3 reads TGCGCCAGCAGTGTAGACGTAAATCAGCCCCAGCATTTT. The encoded protein is CASSVDVNQPQHF.

The CDR3 region has the DNA TGCGCCAGCAGCCAAGACCCCCCGGGGCTAAGCTCCTACGAGCAGTACTTC. It translates to CASSQDPPGLSSYEQYF. This chain links TRBV4-1 with TRBJ2-7, with D possibly being TRBD1 or TRBD2 (5 bases each). This CDR3 spans 17 amino acids. Germline V gives CDR1 MGHRA, CDR2 YSYEKL. Trimming cost V 0 bases and J 0 bases, with 15 bases left between them.

This clonotype was counted a few times. A junction end diverges from the germline sequence, so it may reflect a read error. The chain uses TRBV15 and TRBJ1-3; tentatively, D is TRBD1 (5 bases). The V gene's germline CDR1 is LNHNV and CDR2 YYDKDF (reference sequence). There are 14 residues in the CDR3. CDR3 in DNA: TGTGCCACCAGCAGCGACAGTGGTGGATACACCATATATTTT. Translating gives CATSSDSGGYTIYF.

The V call is TRBV6-6, the J call TRBJ2-3; D is unresolved. The germline V and J ends were trimmed by 6 bases and 6 bases, with 4 bases remaining between them. Germline V gene data show CDR1 as MNHNY and CDR2 as SVGAGI (reference sequence). This CDR3 has 10 amino acids. CDR3 nucleotide sequence: TGTGCCAGCAGGCACGATACGCAGTATTTT. Translating gives CASRHDTQYF.

This clonotype was counted at least ten times. For the CDR3, the DNA is TGCAGTGCTCCCCAATCAGGGAGCAATCAGCCCCAGCATTTT. Protein product: CSAPQSGSNQPQHF. The chain uses TRBV20-1 and TRBJ1-5; maybe TRBD1 (5 bases). Trimming removed 5 bases from V and 1 base from J, with 12 bases in between. The CDR3 sequence is 14 residues long. Germline V gene sequence: CDR1 DFQATT, CDR2 SNEGSKA (reference sequence).

This clonotype was seen a handful of times. The chain carries TRBV6-2 or TRBV6-3 and TRBJ1-1, with 11 bases lining up with TRBD1. The germline V gene has CDR1 MNHEY and CDR2 SVGEGT. The J segment lost 2 bases and the V segment lost 6 bases, leaving 8 bases of the junction unmatched. The CDR3 spans 16 residues. The chain's CDR3 is CASRDRTGGDNTEAFF. CDR3 DNA: TGTGCCAGCAGGGACCGGACAGGGGGCGACAACACTGAAGCTTTCTTT.

This clonotype was counted between two and nine times. This chain connects TRBV5-1 to TRBJ2-2; perhaps TRBD1 as D (6 bases). The V gene's germline CDR1 is SGHRS and CDR2 YFSETQ. This CDR3 has 15 residues. CDR3 bases: TGCGGACAAAACGGATACGACAGGAGGCACGGGGAGCTGTTTTTT. It is translated as CGQNGYDRRHGELFF.

J is TRBJ2-2 and V is TRBV11-1; a weak D match, TRBD2 (6 bases). The germline V gene has CDR1 SGHAT and CDR2 FQDESV (reference sequence). V lost 7 bases, J lost 3 bases, and 24 bases lay in between. CDR3 length: 18 amino acids. CDR3: CASIRWTNQRIYTGELFF. The CDR3 coding sequence is TGTGCCAGCATCCGGTGGACTAATCAAAGAATCTACACCGGGGAGCTGTTTTTT.

This clonotype has only a few counts. J is TRBJ1-1 and V is TRBV7-9; no definite D call. The CDR3 runs 13 residues. The V and J ends lost 3 bases and 11 bases respectively, with 16 bases between them. Looked up from germline, CDR1 is SEHNR and CDR2 is FQNEAQ (reference sequence). The CDR3 region is CASSFVYGGEAFF. Here the CDR3 DNA reads TGTGCCAGCAGCTTCGTTTATGGCGGTGAGGCTTTCTTT.

The chain joins TRBV12-3 or TRBV12-4 to TRBJ2-5, with 7 bases that match TRBD1. The CDR3 length is 14 residues. Losses at the gene ends were 6 bases for V and 3 bases for J; bases not matched to a gene: 7. The CDR3 spells CASSVDRVEETQYF. The CDR3 DNA is TGTGCCAGCAGCGTTGACAGGGTCGAAGAGACCCAGTACTTC.

This clonotype was observed a few times. The rearrangement joins TRBV10-3 to TRBJ1-6; 8 bases are a match to TRBD1. Germline assignment: CDR1 ENHRY and CDR2 SYGVKD. Trimming cost V 4 bases and J 9 bases; bases outside gene matches: 5. This CDR3 comprises 14 residues. This chain's CDR3 is CAISGAGGGSPLHF. The CDR3 region has the DNA TGTGCCATCAGTGGAGCAGGGGGCGGTTCACCCCTCCACTTT.

The CDR3 nucleotides are TGTGCCAGCAACGTACGGGCCTCGTCCTACGAGCAGTACTTC. It codes for CASNVRASSYEQYF. V gene TRBV6-1 combines with J gene TRBJ2-7; no firm D call. In germline, CDR1 is MNHNS, CDR2 SASEGT. The length of the CDR3 is 14 residues. Deletions cut 7 bases from V and 1 base from J, with 14 bases between.

The chain joins TRBV18 to TRBJ2-2; D is ambiguous. In germline, CDR1 is KGHSH, CDR2 LQKENI. V lost 0 bases, J lost 1 base, and 12 bases lay in between. The CDR3 has 17 residues. The CDR3 loop is CASSPPVQARNTGELFF. CDR3 DNA sequence: TGTGCCAGCTCACCACCCGTCCAGGCACGGAACACCGGGGAGCTGTTTTTT.

This clonotype was found many times. The gene calls are TRBV20-1 and TRBJ1-1; 7 bases match TRBD1. V was pared by 4 bases and J by 3 bases, with 2 bases of the junction left unmatched. The CDR3 runs to 12 residues. Germline lookup yields CDR1 DFQATT and CDR2 SNEGSKA (reference sequence). The CDR3 DNA follows: TGCAGTGCTACAGGGGGGCACACTGAAGCTTTCTTT. Protein: CSATGGHTEAFF.

This clonotype has a handful of counts. This rearrangement joins TRBV18 to TRBJ1-5; TRBD1 aligns across 8 bases. Germline assignment: CDR1 KGHSH and CDR2 LQKENI. The junction had 7 bases not matched to a gene; V was cut back by 2 bases and J by 7 bases. The length of the CDR3 is 15 residues. The DNA for the CDR3 is TGTGCCAGCTCACCAGGGGGGGGACAGGTCCAGCCCCAGCATTTT. Protein sequence: CASSPGGGQVQPQHF.

V is TRBV30 and J is TRBJ2-5; 10 bases fit TRBD2. The CDR3 is 13 amino acids. Germline CDR1 is GTSNPN and CDR2 is SVGIG (reference sequence). Trimming cost V 3 bases and J 5 bases; bases outside gene matches: 3. CDR3 DNA: TGTGCCTGGAGCGGACTAGCGGCGGAGACCCAGTACTTC. Translating gives CAWSGLAAETQYF.

V and J are TRBV29-1 and TRBJ2-1; 10 bases line up with TRBD1. This CDR3 spans 14 amino acids. V gave up 7 bases and J gave up 1 base; unmatched junction bases: 4. Germline loops: CDR1 SQVTM, CDR2 ANQGSEA. For the CDR3, the DNA is TGCAGCGGGGGGACAGGGGTGTCCTACAATGAGCAGTTCTTC. Its protein is CSGGTGVSYNEQFF.

Many counts were recorded for this clonotype. The chain couples TRBV7-2 to TRBJ1-2; D call uncertain. Germline values: CDR1 SGHTA, CDR2 FQGNSA. V dropped 5 bases and J dropped 5 bases, with 15 bases sitting between them. The CDR3 sequence is 14 residues long. DNA for the CDR3: TGTGCCAGCAGCCCTGCAACAGCGAAGTATGGCTACACCTTC. Residues: CASSPATAKYGYTF.

This clonotype has a handful of counts. V and J are TRBV5-1 and TRBJ1-1; D remains unclear. V lost 5 bases and J lost 0, with 14 bases in between. Looked up from germline, CDR1 is SGHRS and CDR2 is YFSETQ. This CDR3 is built from 15 residues. The CDR3 DNA reads as TGCGCCAGCAGTCGGCAGTCCACCATGAACACTGAAGCTTTCTTT. Its translation: CASSRQSTMNTEAFF. Together with reference TRBV5-1 and TRBJ1-1, the CDR3 gives the full variable domain: KAGVTQTPRYLIKTRGQQVTLSCSPISGHRSVSWYQQTPGQGLQFLFEYFSETQRNKGNFPGRFSGRQFSNSRSEMNVSTLELGDSALYLCASSRQSTMNTEAFFGQGTRLTVV.

The sample holds a few counts of this clonotype. This rearrangement joins TRBV5-1 to TRBJ1-5; D is unclear. Trimming cost V 1 base and J 10 bases, with 12 bases left between them. This CDR3 has 13 residues. Germline-derived CDR1 and CDR2 are SGHRS and YFSETQ. CDR3 DNA sequence: TGCGCCAGCAGCTTGAACCCGGGGTCCCCCCAGCATTTT. Translated: CASSLNPGSPQHF. The full variable domain, its missing parts supplied by reference TRBV5-1 and TRBJ1-5, is KAGVTQTPRYLIKTRGQQVTLSCSPISGHRSVSWYQQTPGQGLQFLFEYFSETQRNKGNFPGRFSGRQFSNSRSEMNVSTLELGDSALYLCASSLNPGSPQHFGDGTRLSIL.

The chain links TRBV11-3 to TRBJ2-2; D call uncertain. The CDR3 covers 13 residues. V lost 1 base and J lost 5, with 5 bases in between. Per germline, CDR1 SGHNT and CDR2 YENEEA. As DNA, the CDR3 is TGTGCCAGCAGCTTAGGGAGAACCGGGGAGCTGTTTTTT. Translating it yields CASSLGRTGELFF. Variable domain in full (rest from reference TRBV11-3 and TRBJ2-2): EAGVVQSPRYKIIEKKQPVAFWCNPISGHNTLYWYLQNLGQGPELLIRYENEEAVDDSQLPKDRFSAERLKGVDSTLKIQPAELGDSAVYLCASSLGRTGELFFGEGSRLTVL.

This clonotype was seen more than once but under ten times. V gene TRBV7-2 combines with J gene TRBJ2-7; D unclear. V was trimmed by 2 bases and J by 2 bases, leaving 7 bases between them. The length of the CDR3 is 13 residues. Germline loops: CDR1 SGHTA, CDR2 FQGNSA. CDR3 region: CASSLNQAYEQYF. The CDR3, as DNA: TGTGCCAGCAGCTTAAATCAAGCCTACGAGCAGTACTTC.

There are many counts of this clonotype. V is TRBV12-3 or TRBV12-4 and J is TRBJ1-5; no definite D call. The V gene lost 3 bases and the J gene lost 0 bases, with 3 bases spanning the gap. This CDR3 comprises 13 residues. The CDR3 DNA is TGTGCCAGCAGTTTTGATAGCAATCAGCCCCAGCATTTT. Protein: CASSFDSNQPQHF.

This chain uses TRBV5-6 with TRBJ2-5; 10 bases agree with TRBD1. Per the germline V gene, CDR1 is SGHDT and CDR2 is YYEEEE. Trimming took 4 bases from V and 4 from J; bases not matched to a gene: 10. The CDR3 has 16 amino acids. CDR3 region: CASSNIKTGGLETQYF. The CDR3, as DNA: TGTGCCAGCAGCAACATTAAGACAGGGGGCCTAGAGACCCAGTACTTC.